Given below is one T cell receptor beta chain in context. As yet, its antigen is unknown. This sample stems from a study of graft-versus-host responses after intestinal transplantation. Study-level points and caveats: Graft-donor T cell macrochimerism in patients accompanied high graft-versus-host to host-versus-graft clonal ratios in allografts.

Clones were read by immunoSEQ multiplex PCR, and TCRdb kept only the in-frame ones, dropping some. The sample has approximately 85,000 clones; approximately 90% are singletons. The sequencing here drew on unstimulated CD8+ T cells sorted from spleen or lymph node cells, taken before transplant. The receptor was derived from a human donor who was the organ donor for an intestinal transplant.

The CDR3 nucleotides read TGTGCCAGCAGCCCCGCCGGGACCGCGCTCTCCTACGAGCAGTACTTC. This sequence encodes CASSPAGTALSYEQYF. The J gene is TRBJ2-7, the V gene TRBV13; D tentatively reads TRBD1 or TRBD2 (5 bases each). Deletions cut 5 bases from V and 0 bases from J, with 17 bases between. Per the germline V gene, CDR1 is PRHDT and CDR2 is FYEKMQ (reference sequence). The CDR3 extends over 16 amino acids.